The 31 T cell receptor beta chains given below trace back to one sample, sequenced in a study of cytomegalovirus exposure and HLA in healthy donors. The PCR had 60 Vbeta and 13 Jbeta primers. Libraries were prepared by immunoSEQ multiplex PCR; TCRdb keeps only in-frame clonotypes and omits some of them. The sample holds about 170,000 clones; roughly 84% are singletons and the top ten take roughly 1.5%. Material: PBMCs. The receptors come from a male donor in good health and CMV-seronegative.

This chain links TRBV30 with TRBJ1-1, with D maybe TRBD1 (5 bases). This CDR3 comprises 11 residues. The germline V gene encodes CDR1 GTSNPN and CDR2 SVGIG (reference sequence). V lost 0 bases and J lost 11, with 10 bases in between. CDR3 region: CAWSVLQDAFF. For the CDR3, the DNA is TGTGCCTGGAGTGTACTACAGGATGCTTTCTTT.

CDR3 sequence (DNA): TGTGCCAGCAGTCGGGGTTTTAATTCACCCCTCCACTTT. Its translation is CASSRGFNSPLHF. V is TRBV2 and J is TRBJ1-6; D is unresolved. This CDR3 is built from 13 residues. The V end lost 5 bases, the J end lost 6 bases, and 8 bases lay between the germline ends. Germline CDR1 and CDR2: SNHLY and FYNNEI. Looking up the rest from reference TRBV2 and TRBJ1-6 gives the full variable domain: EPEVTQTPSHQVTQMGQEVILRCVPISNHLYFYWYRQILGQKVEFLVSFYNNEISEKSEIFDDQFSVERPDGSNFTLKIRSTKLEDSAMYFCASSRGFNSPLHFGNGTRLTVT.

The chain recombines TRBV11-2 with TRBJ2-7; 7 bases are a match to TRBD1. Trimming took 3 bases from V and 4 from J; bases not matched to a gene: 9. CDR3 length: 15 residues. Germline loops: CDR1 SGHAT, CDR2 FQNNGV. In DNA, the CDR3 is TGTGCCAGCAGCTTTCGCCGACAGGGCTCTTACGAGCAGTACTTC. This sequence encodes CASSFRRQGSYEQYF.

The rearrangement uses TRBV11-3 and TRBJ2-3; D might be TRBD2 (5 bases). Germline CDR1 SGHNT, CDR2 YENEEA. The CDR3 spans 16 residues. Trimming cost V 1 base and J 2 bases, with 13 bases left between them. The CDR3 is CASSLVTGVPTDTQYF. The CDR3 DNA follows: TGTGCCAGCAGCTTAGTCACCGGGGTCCCCACAGATACGCAGTATTTT.

The V and J genes are TRBV18 and TRBJ1-5; TRBD1 agrees at 7 bases. Germline CDR1 and CDR2: KGHSH and LQKENI. This CDR3 is built from 14 residues. V shed 3 bases and J 9 bases; nucleotides not matched to a gene: 8. CDR3 amino acids: CASSPGQIEPPQHF. For the CDR3, the DNA is TGTGCCAGCTCACCGGGACAGATTGAACCGCCCCAGCATTTT.

The V gene is TRBV15, the J gene TRBJ1-6, with D perhaps matching TRBD1 (6 bases). V shed 0 bases and J shed 13 bases, with 13 bases lying between them. CDR1 is LNHNV, CDR2 YYDKDF, per germline (reference sequence). CDR3 length: 14 residues. CDR3 sequence (DNA): TGTGCCACCAGCAGAGATCCACAGGGCAATCCCCTCCACTTT. This gives the protein CATSRDPQGNPLHF.

The J gene is TRBJ1-5, the V gene TRBV6-6, with D possibly matching TRBD1 (5 bases). The CDR3 covers 12 residues. Germline assignment: CDR1 MNHNY and CDR2 SVGAGI (reference sequence). The V and J ends lost 11 bases and 4 bases respectively, with 12 bases between them. CDR3: CAATGDNQPQHF. The CDR3 DNA reads as TGTGCCGCGACGGGGGATAATCAGCCCCAGCATTTT.

V and J are TRBV5-1 and TRBJ2-3; 15 bases align to TRBD2. From germline, CDR1 is SGHRS and CDR2 YFSETQ. The CDR3 contains 19 residues. Trimming cost V 2 bases and J 1 base; bases outside gene matches: 8. The CDR3 nucleotides are TGCGCCAGCAGCTTTGGGGGACTAGCGGGAGGAGGAGGCACAGATACGCAGTATTTT. Translated: CASSFGGLAGGGGTDTQYF.

The chain couples TRBV19 to TRBJ1-3; D is possibly TRBD1 (5 bases). With 4 bases removed from V and 0 bases from J, the gap between germline ends came to 7 bases. The CDR3 is made up of 14 amino acids. Looked up from germline, CDR1 is LNHDA and CDR2 is SQIVND (reference sequence). CDR3 amino acids: CASSSTGSGNTIYF. The CDR3 region has the DNA TGTGCCAGTAGTAGTACAGGCTCTGGAAACACCATATATTTT.

This clone occurred once. The chain carries TRBV5-8 and TRBJ2-3, with 10 bases identical to TRBD1. J was trimmed by 4 bases and V by 4 bases; bases with no gene match: 9. CDR3 length equals 16 residues. Germline CDR1 SGHTS, CDR2 YDEGEE. Here the CDR3 DNA reads TGTGCCAGCAGCGAACCGCGACAGGGGGCTTCAGATACGCAGTATTTT. It encodes CASSEPRQGASDTQYF.

The chain is built from TRBV6-6 and TRBJ1-2; D gene ambiguous. The CDR3 is 13 residues long. Germline-derived CDR1 and CDR2 are MNHNY and SVGAGI (reference sequence). Trimming pared 11 bases from V and 7 bases from J, leaving 20 bases between. The CDR3 DNA follows: TGTGCCGGGAGCACCCCGGCTCTGAGTGGCTACACCTTC. Its translation: CAGSTPALSGYTF.

V gene TRBV19 combines with J gene TRBJ2-3; 7 nucleotides agree with TRBD2. J lost 1 base, V lost 5 bases, and 9 bases had no gene match. Germline V gene sequence: CDR1 LNHDA, CDR2 SQIVND (reference sequence). The CDR3 is 16 amino acids. The CDR3 coding sequence is TGTGCCAGTAGTGGGAGGGAGGGCGGGGGCACAGATACGCAGTATTTT. Its protein product is CASSGREGGGTDTQYF. Together with reference TRBV19 and TRBJ2-3, the CDR3 gives the full variable domain: DGGITQSPKYLFRKEGQNVTLSCEQNLNHDAMYWYRQDPGQGLRLIYYSQIVNDFQKGDIAEGYSVSREKKESFPLTVTSAQKNPTAFYLCASSGREGGGTDTQYFGPGTRLTVL.

This chain connects TRBV2 to TRBJ2-2; TRBD2 agrees at 13 bases. Germline lookup yields CDR1 SNHLY and CDR2 FYNNEI. This CDR3 is 15 amino acids long. After removal of 4 bases from V and 6 bases from J, the junction contained 2 bases not matched to a gene. CDR3 sequence (DNA): TGTGCCAGCAGTGGACTAGCGGGGGGACCCGGGGAGCTGTTTTTT. Its translation is CASSGLAGGPGELFF.

CDR3 bases: TGTGCCAGCAGGAACACGGGAGACTCCTACAATGAGCAGTTCTTC. It codes for CASRNTGDSYNEQFF. The chain employs TRBV6-6 and TRBJ2-1, with a tentative D call TRBD2 (6 bases). The V gene lost 6 bases and the J gene lost 0 bases, with 12 bases spanning the gap. From germline, CDR1 is MNHNY and CDR2 SVGAGI (reference sequence). This CDR3 spans 15 amino acids.

This clone was detected only a few times. The V gene is TRBV19, the J gene TRBJ2-7; D gene unclear. V was pared by 7 bases and J by 0 bases, with 13 bases between. The CDR3 is 14 amino acids. Germline lookup yields CDR1 LNHDA and CDR2 SQIVND (reference sequence). The CDR3 here is CASKPPGSSYEQYF. The CDR3 nucleotides read TGTGCCAGTAAACCCCCGGGTAGCTCCTACGAGCAGTACTTC.

The V and J genes are TRBV27 and TRBJ1-1; TRBD1 aligns across 7 bases. CDR1 is MNHEY, CDR2 SMNVEV, per germline (reference sequence). CDR3 length: 15 amino acids. Germline trimming cut 5 bases from V and 1 base from J; bases unmatched to any gene: 7. This chain's CDR3 is CASSLRTGGNTEAFF. CDR3 DNA sequence: TGTGCCAGCAGTCTCAGGACAGGAGGGAACACTGAAGCTTTCTTT.

V gene TRBV29-1 combines with J gene TRBJ1-4; possible D gene TRBD1, 5 bases. The CDR3 sequence is 13 residues long. Germline values: CDR1 SQVTM, CDR2 ANQGSEA. V gave up 7 bases and J gave up 4 bases, with 13 bases separating them. The DNA for the CDR3 is TGCAGCGGTTCCCTCGGGGGTAATGAAAAACTGTTTTTT. Protein: CSGSLGGNEKLFF.

This clone appeared a single time. The V gene is TRBV29-1, the J gene TRBJ1-1; no reliable D call. The CDR3 is 14 residues long. CDR1 is SQVTM, CDR2 ANQGSEA, per germline. V was shortened by 6 bases and J by 5 bases, with 19 bases between the two germline ends. This CDR3 reads CSVRMDQRATEAFF. Here the CDR3 DNA reads TGCAGCGTGAGGATGGATCAGAGGGCTACTGAAGCTTTCTTT.

J is TRBJ2-5 and V is TRBV5-4; TRBD2 matches 9 bases. The CDR3 totals 18 residues. CDR1 and CDR2 (germline): SGHNT, YYREEE (reference sequence). Trimming at V came to 5 bases and at J to 5 bases, leaving 19 bases not matched to a gene. The CDR3 DNA follows: TGTGCCAGCAGACGCGAACTAGCGGGCGGGGGCGGGTGGGAGACCCAGTACTTC. Amino acids: CASRRELAGGGGWETQYF.

This chain joins TRBV2 and TRBJ1-6; weak D call: TRBD1 (5 bases). The germline V gene encodes CDR1 SNHLY and CDR2 FYNNEI. The CDR3 consists of 14 residues. Deletions cut 6 bases from V and 2 bases from J, with 8 bases between. The DNA for the CDR3 is TGTGCCAGCAGCTCAGGGACCTATAATTCACCCCTCCACTTT. It encodes CASSSGTYNSPLHF.

A single count supports this clone. The J gene is TRBJ1-1, the V gene TRBV2; a possible D gene is TRBD1 (5 bases). V was pared by 10 bases and J by 0 bases, with 6 bases between. The CDR3 totals 11 residues. Germline CDR1 and CDR2: SNHLY and FYNNEI. The CDR3 coding sequence is TGTGCCACGACAGTGAACACTGAAGCTTTCTTT. Translation: CATTVNTEAFF.

CDR3 region: CASSQGDGYTF. CDR3 nucleotide sequence: TGTGCCAGCAGCCAGGGGGATGGCTACACCTTC. The gene calls are TRBV7-3 and TRBJ1-2; 7 bases are a match to TRBD1. From germline, CDR1 is SGHTA and CDR2 FQGTGA. The CDR3 is 11 residues long. The J segment lost 6 bases and the V segment lost 5 bases, leaving 0 bases of the junction unmatched.

Here the CDR3 reads CASTFMGANYGYTF. The CDR3 bases are TGTGCCAGCACTTTTATGGGCGCTAACTATGGCTACACCTTC. The chain employs TRBV5-8 and TRBJ1-2, with unresolved D. The CDR3 has 14 amino acids. Germline CDR1 reads SGHTS; CDR2 reads YDEGEE. Trimming shortened V by 6 bases and J by 0 bases, and 12 bases separated the two germline ends.

The rearrangement joins TRBV7-9 to TRBJ1-1; the match to TRBD1 covers 7 bases. J was trimmed by 0 bases and V by 4 bases; bases with no gene match: 2. CDR3 size: 14 residues. CDR1 SEHNR and CDR2 FQNEAQ come from the germline V gene (reference sequence). The CDR3 protein is CASSSGQMNTEAFF. The CDR3 DNA sequence: TGTGCCAGCAGCTCGGGACAGATGAACACTGAAGCTTTCTTT.

The chain employs TRBV27 and TRBJ1-2, with 9 bases aligning to TRBD1. The ends lost 6 bases at V and 3 bases at J; junction bases unmatched: 17. Germline CDR1 and CDR2: MNHEY and SMNVEV (reference sequence). The CDR3 totals 18 residues. CDR3 DNA sequence: TGTGCCAGCAGACCTCAACCGGGACAGGGCCCACTCCACTATGGCTACACCTTC. It is translated as CASRPQPGQGPLHYGYTF.

The count of this clone is one. This chain joins TRBV2 and TRBJ2-3, with TRBD2 matching 14 bases. CDR1 and CDR2 (germline): SNHLY, FYNNEI. The junction had 7 bases not matched to a gene; V was cut back by 6 bases and J by 2 bases. This CDR3 has 17 residues. This chain's CDR3 is CASRPPGLAGVTDTQYF. The CDR3 bases are TGTGCCAGCAGGCCCCCGGGACTAGCGGGGGTCACAGATACGCAGTATTTT.

Written as DNA, the CDR3 is TGTGCCATCAGTTCAGCGGACCACGAGCAGTACTTC. Encoded protein: CAISSADHEQYF. The chain links TRBV10-3 to TRBJ2-7, with a possible D match to TRBD2 (5 bases). Germline loops: CDR1 ENHRY, CDR2 SYGVKD. Trimming shortened V by 5 bases and J by 5 bases, and 10 bases separated the two germline ends. The CDR3 length is 12 residues.

V gene TRBV2 combines with J gene TRBJ1-2; D is unresolved. This CDR3 has 13 amino acids. CDR1 is SNHLY and CDR2 is FYNNEI in the germline V gene. V was pared by 4 bases and J by 2 bases, with 8 bases between. The CDR3 loop reads CASSVGGNYGYTF. The CDR3 region has the DNA TGTGCCAGCAGTGTAGGCGGGAACTATGGCTACACCTTC.

The chain couples TRBV10-1 to TRBJ2-5; perhaps TRBD1 as D (6 bases). Germline CDR1 is WNHNN and CDR2 is SYGVQD (reference sequence). This CDR3 contains 14 residues. Trimming shortened V by 3 bases and J by 5 bases, and 13 bases separated the two germline ends. The CDR3 here is CASSDPGVRETQYF. In nucleotides, the CDR3 is TGCGCCAGCAGTGACCCAGGGGTAAGGGAGACCCAGTACTTC.

The chain combines TRBV29-1 with TRBJ2-3; TRBD1 is a possible D gene (5 bases). The CDR3 extends over 12 amino acids. The germline gives CDR1 SQVTM, CDR2 ANQGSEA. V lost 7 bases, J lost 0 bases, and 8 bases lay in between. CDR3 protein: CSADISTDTQYF. CDR3 nucleotides: TGCAGCGCGGACATTAGCACAGATACGCAGTATTTT.

The gene calls are TRBV9 and TRBJ2-1; 8 bases are shared with TRBD2. The CDR3 is 17 residues long. The germline V gene encodes CDR1 SGDLS and CDR2 YYNGEE. The junction had 22 bases not matched to a gene; V was cut back by 2 bases and J by 15 bases. The CDR3 region has the DNA TGTGCCAGCAGCGTCGGGGGGGATCTCATGGTTCACAGGTATCTGTTCTTC. Protein product: CASSVGGDLMVHRYLFF.